A single sample gave rise to the 26 T cell receptor beta chains below, sequenced in a study of technical replicates of blood from a handful of donors. Assay: immunoSEQ multiplex PCR; the TCRdb copy retains only in-frame clones and omits some. The sample carries some 85,000 clones, 90% to 98% recorded once. Input material: T cells isolated from PBMCs. The receptors shown here come from a human donor in good health.

In DNA form, the CDR3 reads TGTGCCAGTAGTATCGAACGGGAAAGGACTTACGAGCAGTACTTC. Encoded protein: CASSIERERTYEQYF. The V call is TRBV19, the J call TRBJ2-7; D perhaps matches TRBD2 (5 bases). V gave up 3 bases and J gave up 4 bases, with 16 bases separating them. Germline V gene data show CDR1 as LNHDA and CDR2 as SQIVND (reference sequence). There are 15 residues in the CDR3.

The V gene is TRBV30, the J gene TRBJ2-5, with TRBD1 matching 10 bases. J gave up 4 bases and V 1 base, and 12 bases lay outside the gene matches. Germline values: CDR1 GTSNPN, CDR2 SVGIG (reference sequence). The CDR3 contains 17 residues. CDR3 residues: CAWSDKRPGTGVETQYF. CDR3 bases: TGTGCCTGGAGTGATAAGCGCCCCGGGACAGGGGTAGAGACCCAGTACTTC.

This chain connects TRBV5-4 to TRBJ2-1; D not resolved. This CDR3 has 13 residues. Germline lookup yields CDR1 SGHNT and CDR2 YYREEE (reference sequence). Trimming shortened V by 2 bases and J by 8 bases, and 11 bases separated the two germline ends. This CDR3 is CASSLGRGYEQFF. CDR3 nucleotide sequence: TGTGCCAGCAGCTTAGGCCGAGGATATGAGCAGTTCTTC.

J is TRBJ1-1 and V is TRBV5-5; no firm D call. The germline CDR1 and CDR2 sequences are SGHKS and YYEKEE (reference sequence). Between the trimmed V and J ends, which lost 1 base and 4 bases, there was a span of 8 bases. This CDR3 has 13 residues. CDR3 protein: CASSLPGSTEAFF. The DNA for the CDR3 is TGTGCCAGCAGCTTGCCCGGGAGCACTGAAGCTTTCTTT.

The rearrangement joins TRBV28 to TRBJ2-1; tentative D call: TRBD2 (6 bases). This CDR3 comprises 14 residues. Germline V gives CDR1 MDHEN, CDR2 SYDVKM. The V and J ends lost 7 bases and 7 bases respectively, with 17 bases between them. The CDR3 sequence: CASTPPWRGNEQFF. The CDR3 region has the DNA TGTGCCAGCACCCCTCCCTGGAGGGGTAATGAGCAGTTCTTC.

The chain has TRBV9 and TRBJ2-3; D might be TRBD2 (6 bases). This CDR3 comprises 15 residues. Germline-derived CDR1 and CDR2 are SGDLS and YYNGEE. Trimming removed 0 bases at V and 1 base at J, with 9 bases between. CDR3 sequence reads: CASSVDGGRTDTQYF. As DNA, the CDR3 is TGTGCCAGCAGCGTAGACGGGGGACGCACAGATACGCAGTATTTT.

This sequence joins TRBV9 and TRBJ2-7; 7 nucleotides match TRBD1. This CDR3 is 14 amino acids long. V gave up 3 bases and J gave up 2 bases; unmatched junction bases: 5. Germline V gene lookup returns CDR1 SGDLS and CDR2 YYNGEE. The CDR3 DNA is TGTGCCAGCAGCGCGGGACAGTTAACCTACGAGCAGTACTTC. Residues: CASSAGQLTYEQYF. The variable domain in full, with the rest retrieved from reference TRBV9 and TRBJ2-7, is DSGVTQTPKHLITATGQRVTLRCSPRSGDLSVYWYQQSLDQGLQFLIQYYNGEERAKGNILERFSAQQFPDLHSELNLSSLELGDSALYFCASSAGQLTYEQYFGPGTRLTVT.

This clone has just one count. J is TRBJ2-7 and V is TRBV9; D uncertain. Trimming took 5 bases from V and 5 from J, leaving 11 bases between them. The CDR3 runs 12 residues. CDR1 is SGDLS and CDR2 is YYNGEE in the germline V gene. CDR3 nucleotide sequence: TGTGCCAGCAGAGGTCCTGAGGACGAGCAGTACTTC. Protein product: CASRGPEDEQYF.

This sequence joins TRBV4-1 and TRBJ2-2; the match to TRBD1 covers 7 bases. The length of the CDR3 is 15 residues. The germline gives CDR1 MGHRA, CDR2 YSYEKL. J gave up 5 bases and V 3 bases, and 6 bases lay outside the gene matches. The CDR3 bases are TGCGCCAGCAGCCAGGGGCAGGGACAGACCGGGGAGCTGTTTTTT. This gives the protein CASSQGQGQTGELFF.

The chain is built from TRBV7-2 and TRBJ1-2; perhaps TRBD1 as D (5 bases). The V gene lost 5 bases and the J gene lost 4 bases, with 14 bases spanning the gap. Germline lookup yields CDR1 SGHTA and CDR2 FQGNSA. This CDR3 has 14 residues. CDR3 bases: TGTGCCAGCAGCCCTGCGGGGGACTTCTATGGCTACACCTTC. Translated: CASSPAGDFYGYTF. The full variable domain, completed using reference TRBV7-2 and TRBJ1-2, is GAGVSQSPSNKVTEKGKDVELRCDPISGHTALYWYRQSLGQGLEFLIYFQGNSAPDKSGLPSDRFSAERTGGSVSTLTIQRTQQEDSAVYLCASSPAGDFYGYTFGSGTRLTVV.

This sequence joins TRBV4-3 and TRBJ2-7; 11 nucleotides match TRBD2. With V trimmed by 4 bases and J by 4 bases, 6 bases remained unmatched. The CDR3 totals 15 residues. CDR1 is LGHNA and CDR2 is YSLEER in the germline V gene. CDR3 sequence: CASSRRTSGYYEQYF. DNA for the CDR3: TGCGCCAGCAGCCGCCGGACTAGCGGGTATTACGAGCAGTACTTC.

The chain is built from TRBV2 and TRBJ2-7; TRBD2 matches 13 bases. The CDR3 runs to 14 residues. After removal of 7 bases from V and 2 bases from J, the junction contained 2 bases not matched to a gene. Germline V gene sequence: CDR1 SNHLY, CDR2 FYNNEI. The CDR3 DNA sequence: TGTGCCAGCACGGGACTAGCGGGAACCTACGAGCAGTACTTC. Translating gives CASTGLAGTYEQYF.

Regarding this clone: One end of the junction varies from germline; a read error may be responsible. The gene calls are TRBV29-1 and TRBJ2-1, with D possibly matching TRBD2 (6 bases). Germline V gene lookup returns CDR1 SQVTM and CDR2 ANQGSEA. The length of the CDR3 is 11 residues. CDR3 protein: CSVESRGEPIF. CDR3 coding DNA: TGCAGCGTTGAATCTCGCGGGGAGCCGATCTTC.

The genes are TRBV6-4 and TRBJ1-1; D is ambiguous. The CDR3 spans 13 residues. The V gene's germline CDR1 is MRHNA and CDR2 SNTAGT. Trimming took 7 bases from V and 0 from J, leaving 9 bases between them. Written as DNA, the CDR3 is TGTGCCAGCAAAGCCGAATTGAACACTGAAGCTTTCTTT. Amino acid sequence: CASKAELNTEAFF.

This clone was seen a single time. The chain recombines TRBV7-9 with TRBJ2-6, with TRBD1 as a possible D gene (6 bases). Between the trimmed V and J ends, which lost 4 bases and 1 base, there was a span of 11 bases. Per the germline V gene, CDR1 is SEHNR and CDR2 is FQNEAQ (reference sequence). The CDR3 loop spans 16 amino acids. CDR3 protein: CASSSTRGSGANVLTF. CDR3 nucleotides: TGTGCCAGCAGCTCAACGAGGGGGTCTGGGGCCAACGTCCTGACTTTC. Together with reference TRBV7-9 and TRBJ2-6, the CDR3 gives the full variable domain: DTGVSQNPRHKITKRGQNVTFRCDPISEHNRLYWYRQTLGQGPEFLTYFQNEAQLEKSRLLSDRFSAERPKGSFSTLEIQRTEQGDSAMYLCASSSTRGSGANVLTFGAGSRLTVL.

The sample holds one count of this clone. The chain is built from TRBV9 and TRBJ2-1; weak D call: TRBD2 (6 bases). V gave up 0 bases and J gave up 6 bases, with 13 bases separating them. The CDR3 is 15 residues long. Germline assignment: CDR1 SGDLS and CDR2 YYNGEE. CDR3 residues: CASSVAAGRSNEQFF. DNA of the CDR3: TGTGCCAGCAGCGTAGCGGCGGGACGGTCCAATGAGCAGTTCTTC.

The V call is TRBV6-6, the J call TRBJ2-7; no reliable D call. Trimming removed 1 base from V and 2 bases from J, with 6 bases in between. The germline V gene encodes CDR1 MNHNY and CDR2 SVGAGI (reference sequence). The CDR3 length is 13 residues. The DNA of the CDR3 is TGTGCCAGCAGTTACTGGCAGACCTACGAGCAGTACTTC. This translates into CASSYWQTYEQYF.

Concerning this clone: This sample also contains other DNA sequences that code for the same CDR3. The genes are TRBV27 and TRBJ2-7; 10 nucleotides line up with TRBD1. The CDR3 runs to 15 residues. J lost 2 bases, V lost 0 bases, and 1 base had no gene match. CDR1 and CDR2 (germline): MNHEY, SMNVEV (reference sequence). CDR3 DNA: TGTGCCAGCAGTTTATCAGGACAGGGGGCCTACGAGCAGTACTTC. Translating gives CASSLSGQGAYEQYF.

This chain connects TRBV11-2 to TRBJ2-5; 10 bases line up with TRBD1. From germline, CDR1 is SGHAT and CDR2 FQNNGV. CDR3 length: 14 residues. Trimming removed 1 base from V and 4 bases from J; junction bases left unmatched: 0. The CDR3: CASSLGTGGETQYF. CDR3 DNA: TGTGCCAGCAGCTTAGGGACAGGGGGAGAGACCCAGTACTTC.

The chain uses TRBV5-1 and TRBJ1-4; D unclear. Germline V gene data show CDR1 as SGHRS and CDR2 as YFSETQ. The CDR3 totals 14 residues. V was clipped by 0 bases and J by 4 bases, with 7 bases between them. This CDR3 is CASSLGQDNEKLFF. The CDR3 DNA sequence: TGCGCCAGCAGCTTGGGACAAGATAATGAAAAACTGTTTTTT.

The chain joins TRBV6-1 to TRBJ1-1, with 8 nucleotides matching TRBD1. CDR3 length: 15 amino acids. Unmatched junction bases numbered 10, after V lost 7 bases and J lost 3 bases. The germline CDR1 and CDR2 sequences are MNHNS and SASEGT. CDR3 sequence: CASKLTGEGYTEAFF. DNA for the CDR3: TGTGCCAGCAAGCTGACAGGGGAGGGGTACACTGAAGCTTTCTTT.

The rearrangement uses TRBV27 and TRBJ2-3; 11 nucleotides align to TRBD2. Per the germline V gene, CDR1 is MNHEY and CDR2 is SMNVEV (reference sequence). The V gene end was trimmed by 5 bases and the J gene end by 6 bases; junction bases not matched to a gene: 7. This CDR3 is built from 15 residues. The CDR3 nucleotides read TGTGCCAGCAGTAAACTAGCGGGAGAGGGGGATACGCAGTATTTT. This codes for CASSKLAGEGDTQYF.

V is TRBV7-3 and J is TRBJ2-3; D is perhaps TRBD2 (5 bases). Germline assignment: CDR1 SGHTA and CDR2 FQGTGA. This CDR3 has 12 residues. V was cut by 5 bases and J by 5 bases, with 8 bases left in between. Here the CDR3 reads CASSPSGDTQYF. Written as DNA, the CDR3 is TGTGCCAGCAGCCCGAGCGGAGATACGCAGTATTTT.

V gene TRBV6-1 combines with J gene TRBJ2-1, with D possibly TRBD2 on 5 matching bases. CDR1 MNHNS and CDR2 SASEGT come from the germline V gene. V lost 1 base and J lost 10, with 20 bases in between. The CDR3 is made up of 16 amino acids. The chain's CDR3 is CASSEEFAEVEGEQFF. CDR3 sequence (DNA): TGTGCCAGCAGTGAAGAGTTCGCGGAGGTGGAAGGGGAGCAGTTCTTC.

The V and J genes are TRBV4-2 and TRBJ2-7, with D hard to call. V lost 0 bases and J 0 bases, leaving 12 bases between the germline ends. The CDR3 contains 16 residues. CDR1 is LGHNA and CDR2 is YNFKEQ in the germline V gene. Here the CDR3 DNA reads TGTGCCAGCAGCCAAGATCAGGAAACTCCCTCCTACGAGCAGTACTTC. Translating it yields CASSQDQETPSYEQYF.

In its sample, this clone was seen once. The chain couples TRBV27 to TRBJ2-1; perhaps TRBD2 as D (5 bases). Looked up from germline, CDR1 is MNHEY and CDR2 is SMNVEV (reference sequence). This CDR3 contains 14 residues. The V and J ends lost 2 bases and 7 bases respectively, with 12 bases between them. The CDR3 loop is CASSLGLSVNEQFF. The CDR3 coding sequence is TGTGCCAGCAGTTTAGGACTTTCCGTTAATGAGCAGTTCTTC.